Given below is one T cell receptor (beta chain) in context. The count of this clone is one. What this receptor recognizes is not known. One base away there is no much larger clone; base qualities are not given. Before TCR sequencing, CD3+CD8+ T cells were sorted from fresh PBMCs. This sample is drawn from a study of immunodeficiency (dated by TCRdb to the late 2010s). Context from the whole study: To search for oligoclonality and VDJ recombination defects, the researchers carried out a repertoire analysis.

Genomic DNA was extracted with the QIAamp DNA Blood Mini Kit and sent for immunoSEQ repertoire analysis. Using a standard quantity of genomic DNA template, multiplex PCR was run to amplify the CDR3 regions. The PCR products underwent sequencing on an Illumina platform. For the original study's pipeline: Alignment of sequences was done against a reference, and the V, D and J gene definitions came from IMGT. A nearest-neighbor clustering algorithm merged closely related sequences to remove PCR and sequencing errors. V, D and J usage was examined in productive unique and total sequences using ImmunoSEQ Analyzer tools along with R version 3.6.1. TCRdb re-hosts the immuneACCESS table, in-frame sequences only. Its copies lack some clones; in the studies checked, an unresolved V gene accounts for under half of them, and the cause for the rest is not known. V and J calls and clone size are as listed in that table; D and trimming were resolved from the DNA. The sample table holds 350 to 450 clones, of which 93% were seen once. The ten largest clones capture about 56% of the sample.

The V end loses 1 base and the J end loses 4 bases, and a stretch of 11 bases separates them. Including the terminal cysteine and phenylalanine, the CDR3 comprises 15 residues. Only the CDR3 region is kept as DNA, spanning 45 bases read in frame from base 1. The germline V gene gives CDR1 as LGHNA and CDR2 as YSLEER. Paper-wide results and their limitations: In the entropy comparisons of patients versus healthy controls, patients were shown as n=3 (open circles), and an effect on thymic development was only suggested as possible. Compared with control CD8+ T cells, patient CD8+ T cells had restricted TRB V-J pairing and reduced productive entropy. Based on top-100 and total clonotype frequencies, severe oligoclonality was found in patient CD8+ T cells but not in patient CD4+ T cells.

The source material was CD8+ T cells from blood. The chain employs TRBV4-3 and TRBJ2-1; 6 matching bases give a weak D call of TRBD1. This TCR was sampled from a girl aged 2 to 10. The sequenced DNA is TGCGCCAGCAGCCAAGGGTGGGACAATTACAATGAGCAGTTCTTC. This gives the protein CASSQGWDNYNEQFF.